The 26 T cell receptor beta chains listed next were all sequenced from one sample in a study of T cells in Graves' hyperthyroidism and ophthalmopathy. RNA transcripts were the template for amplifying TCR beta CDR3 regions. Using the HTBI primer set, a first-round RT-PCR was run on the TCR CDR3. TCRdb ran MiXCR on the multiplex PCR reads and lists one entry per CDR3 protein. The sample shows under 350,000 distinct CDR3 sequences, 21% of them seen only once. Sequenced input: blood. Source of these receptors: a woman aged 45-65 years with Graves' hyperthyroidism.

In its sample, this clonotype was seen many times. The V call is TRBV28, the J call TRBJ2-7; D perhaps matches TRBD2 (5 bases). The CDR3 totals 14 residues. Per the germline V gene, CDR1 is MDHEN and CDR2 is SYDVKM. V shed 3 bases and J shed 2 bases, with 11 bases lying between them. The CDR3 reads CASSLDGEPYEQYF. CDR3 nucleotides: TGTGCCAGCAGTTTGGACGGGGAGCCCTACGAGCAGTACTTC.

The sample holds many counts of this clonotype. This rearrangement joins TRBV5-1 to TRBJ2-7; tentatively, D is TRBD2 (6 bases). The V end lost 3 bases, the J end lost 3 bases, and 13 bases lay between the germline ends. This CDR3 contains 14 residues. Germline CDR1 reads SGHRS; CDR2 reads YFSETQ. CDR3 sequence: CASSSREVGYEQYF. The CDR3 DNA reads TGCGCCAGCAGCTCCAGGGAGGTAGGCTACGAGCAGTACTTC. Using reference TRBV5-1 and TRBJ2-7 for the parts outside the CDR3, the full variable domain is KAGVTQTPRYLIKTRGQQVTLSCSPISGHRSVSWYQQTPGQGLQFLFEYFSETQRNKGNFPGRFSGRQFSNSRSEMNVSTLELGDSALYLCASSSREVGYEQYFGPGTRLTVT.

This clonotype came up many times. V is TRBV20-1 and J is TRBJ1-1, with a possible D match to TRBD1 (6 bases). V lost 3 bases and J lost 1, with 12 bases in between. Germline CDR1 reads DFQATT; CDR2 reads SNEGSKA (reference sequence). The CDR3 spans 14 residues. The CDR3 DNA follows: TGCAGTGCTAGTCACGGGACAACGAACACTGAAGCTTTCTTT. This gives the protein CSASHGTTNTEAFF.

This clonotype was observed a single time. The chain joins TRBV7-8 to TRBJ2-7; D assignment may be TRBD1 or TRBD2 (5 bases each). CDR3 size: 18 residues. V shed 0 bases and J shed 5 bases, with 23 bases lying between them. Germline CDR1 and CDR2: SGHVS and FQNEAQ. The CDR3 is CASSLARVRQRGQDEQYF. The CDR3 DNA reads TGTGCCAGCAGCTTAGCGCGGGTAAGACAGAGGGGCCAGGACGAGCAGTACTTC.

This clonotype was recorded at least ten times. The chain uses TRBV6-1 and TRBJ1-1; the D gene is possibly TRBD1 (5 bases). With 9 bases removed from V and 0 bases from J, the gap between germline ends came to 11 bases. The germline gives CDR1 MNHNS, CDR2 SASEGT. The CDR3 consists of 13 residues. CDR3 region: CASLGRVNTEAFF. The DNA of the CDR3 is TGTGCCAGTCTGGGGCGGGTGAACACTGAAGCTTTCTTT.

This clonotype came up many times. The genes are TRBV10-2 and TRBJ1-1; no definite D call. The CDR3 is 13 residues long. CDR1 WSHSY and CDR2 SAAADI come from the germline V gene. Trimming shortened V by 7 bases and J by 1 base, and 10 bases separated the two germline ends. This chain's CDR3 is CASKRPRNTEAFF. In nucleotides, the CDR3 is TGCGCCAGCAAAAGACCCCGGAACACTGAAGCTTTCTTT.

There are many counts of this clonotype. The chain recombines TRBV28 with TRBJ1-2; D unclear. CDR3 size: 12 residues. V lost 3 bases to trimming and J lost 7 bases, with 9 bases between them. Germline assignment: CDR1 MDHEN and CDR2 SYDVKM. CDR3 bases: TGTGCCAGCAGTTTTGGTGGCTCTGGCTACACCTTC. This encodes CASSFGGSGYTF.

In its sample, this clonotype was seen many times. V is TRBV20-1 and J is TRBJ2-7; D may correspond to TRBD1 or TRBD2 (5 bases each). CDR3 size: 15 residues. V lost 1 base and J 2 bases, leaving 15 bases between the germline ends. CDR1 is DFQATT, CDR2 SNEGSKA, per germline (reference sequence). The CDR3 sequence: CSARAIAGATYEQYF. The CDR3, as DNA: TGCAGTGCTAGAGCTATCGCCGGGGCCACCTACGAGCAGTACTTC.

The rearrangement links TRBV7-9 to TRBJ1-2; maybe TRBD1 (5 bases). The CDR3 runs to 14 residues. Between the trimmed V and J ends, which lost 2 bases and 3 bases, there was a span of 10 bases. Germline loops: CDR1 SEHNR, CDR2 FQNEAQ (reference sequence). In DNA form, the CDR3 reads TGTGCCAGCAGCTTAATGGTCAGGGACTATGGCTACACCTTC. Translated: CASSLMVRDYGYTF.

The chain is built from TRBV28 and TRBJ2-7; TRBD2 matches at 11 bases. Germline V gene lookup returns CDR1 MDHEN and CDR2 SYDVKM. The CDR3 runs to 14 residues. The V segment lost 6 bases and the J segment 5 bases; nucleotides outside the gene matches: 6. The CDR3 reads CASRPLAGGDEQYF. The CDR3 DNA reads TGTGCCAGCAGGCCCCTAGCGGGAGGCGACGAGCAGTACTTC.

The sample holds many counts of this clonotype. The genes are TRBV28 and TRBJ2-7; either TRBD1 or TRBD2 may fit D (5 bases each). Per the germline V gene, CDR1 is MDHEN and CDR2 is SYDVKM. CDR3 length: 14 residues. Between the trimmed V and J ends, which lost 5 bases and 0 bases, there was a span of 11 bases. The CDR3 is CASSSWGSSYEQYF. As DNA, the CDR3 is TGTGCCAGCAGTAGCTGGGGGAGCTCCTACGAGCAGTACTTC.

This clonotype occurred a few times. J is TRBJ2-1 and V is TRBV4-1, with 11 positions matching TRBD2. Trimming took 8 bases from V and 2 from J; bases not matched to a gene: 5. CDR3 length: 15 amino acids. CDR1 and CDR2 (germline): MGHRA, YSYEKL. DNA for the CDR3: TGCGCCAGCCGACTAGCGGGGACAACCTACAATGAGCAGTTCTTC. Protein sequence: CASRLAGTTYNEQFF.

With regard to this clonotype: A much larger clone lies a single base off, so this may be a read error. The chain carries TRBV30 and TRBJ1-4; 8 nucleotides line up with TRBD1. The germline V gene has CDR1 GTSNPN and CDR2 SVGIG (reference sequence). The CDR3 sequence is 14 residues long. V lost 1 base to trimming and J lost 5 bases; unmatched junction nucleotides: 3. This chain's CDR3 is CAWSGRTGNEKLFF. DNA of the CDR3: TGTGCCTGGAGTGGCAGGACAGGGAATGAAAAACTGTTTTTT.

The chain combines TRBV11-2 with TRBJ2-2; unclear D gene. The V end lost 3 bases, the J end lost 4 bases, and 12 bases lay between the germline ends. CDR3 length equals 15 residues. Per germline, CDR1 SGHAT and CDR2 FQNNGV. The CDR3 spells CASSLLSTITGELFF. CDR3 sequence (DNA): TGTGCCAGCAGCTTGCTTTCCACAATCACCGGGGAGCTGTTTTTT.

The chain recombines TRBV2 with TRBJ2-1, with 10 nucleotides matching TRBD1. CDR3 size: 14 residues. V dropped 7 bases and J dropped 6; count of bases not matched to a gene: 6. Per germline, CDR1 SNHLY and CDR2 FYNNEI. The CDR3 reads CASNTGQGTNEQFF. DNA of the CDR3: TGTGCCAGCAACACGGGACAGGGGACCAATGAGCAGTTCTTC. Full variable domain (rest looked up from reference TRBV2 and TRBJ2-1): EPEVTQTPSHQVTQMGQEVILRCVPISNHLYFYWYRQILGQKVEFLVSFYNNEISEKSEIFDDQFSVERPDGSNFTLKIRSTKLEDSAMYFCASNTGQGTNEQFFGPGTRLTVL.

The table lists this clonotype with many counts. This chain uses TRBV27 with TRBJ2-1, with D perhaps being TRBD1 or TRBD2 (5 bases each). This CDR3 contains 15 residues. Germline V CDR1 and CDR2: MNHEY, SMNVEV (reference sequence). The V gene lost 4 bases and the J gene lost 8 bases, with 18 bases spanning the gap. The CDR3 loop is CASSSPWLGTDEQFF. The CDR3 coding sequence is TGTGCCAGCAGTTCCCCGTGGCTGGGGACCGATGAGCAGTTCTTC.

The chain combines TRBV28 with TRBJ2-6; weak D call: TRBD2 (6 bases). The CDR3 consists of 15 residues. Germline V CDR1 and CDR2: MDHEN, SYDVKM. The V and J ends lost 4 bases and 2 bases respectively, with 9 bases between them. The CDR3: CASSSGDPGANVLTF. The CDR3 DNA follows: TGTGCCAGCAGTTCGGGGGACCCTGGGGCCAACGTCCTGACTTTC.

This clonotype was counted at least ten times. V and J are TRBV5-1 and TRBJ1-4; weak D call: TRBD1 (5 bases). The germline V gene has CDR1 SGHRS and CDR2 YFSETQ. V dropped 4 bases and J dropped 5 bases, with 15 bases sitting between them. The CDR3 has 15 residues. The CDR3 DNA is TGCGCCAGCAGCATTACCGGGACCCAAAATGAAAAACTGTTTTTT. Its translation: CASSITGTQNEKLFF.

The chain is built from TRBV6-1 and TRBJ1-1; D call uncertain. V shed 6 bases and J shed 0 bases, with 8 bases lying between them. The CDR3 is 13 residues long. The germline V gene has CDR1 MNHNS and CDR2 SASEGT. The DNA of the CDR3 is TGTGCCAGCAGGAGACGGTTGAACACTGAAGCTTTCTTT. Translation gives CASRRRLNTEAFF.

V is TRBV10-2 and J is TRBJ1-1; tentative D call: TRBD1 (5 bases). The CDR3 spans 12 residues. V was clipped by 3 bases and J by 11 bases, with 13 bases between them. Germline-derived CDR1 and CDR2 are WSHSY and SAAADI. The CDR3 DNA sequence: TGCGCCAGCAGTGACGACCCGGGGCAGGCTTTCTTT. Translated: CASSDDPGQAFF.

The V and J genes are TRBV19 and TRBJ2-5; D perhaps matches TRBD1 (5 bases). Germline V gene lookup returns CDR1 LNHDA and CDR2 SQIVND (reference sequence). V was cut by 3 bases and J by 5 bases, with 19 bases left in between. CDR3 length: 16 residues. The CDR3 DNA reads TGTGCCAGTAGTATCAAGGCTGGCAGGGCTTTGGAGACCCAGTACTTC. Translation: CASSIKAGRALETQYF.

CDR3 residues: CASSVDVGLSTTQYF. The CDR3 coding sequence is TGTGCCAGCAGCGTAGATGTAGGTTTGTCGACGACCCAGTACTTC. The V call is TRBV9, the J call TRBJ2-5; no clear D. Per the germline V gene, CDR1 is SGDLS and CDR2 is YYNGEE. V lost 0 bases and J lost 7, with 16 bases in between. The CDR3 runs 15 residues. The complete variable domain, with remaining parts taken from reference TRBV9 and TRBJ2-5, reads DSGVTQTPKHLITATGQRVTLRCSPRSGDLSVYWYQQSLDQGLQFLIQYYNGEERAKGNILERFSAQQFPDLHSELNLSSLELGDSALYFCASSVDVGLSTTQYFGPGTRLLVL.

The gene calls are TRBV6-2 or TRBV6-3 and TRBJ2-2; 10 bases fit TRBD1. Germline assignment: CDR1 MNHEY and CDR2 SVGEGT. After removal of 7 bases from V and 5 bases from J, the junction contained 10 bases not matched to a gene. The CDR3 length is 16 residues. CDR3 coding DNA: TGTGCCAGCAATGACAGGGGGCGCACTGGAACCGGGGAGCTGTTTTTT. Translated, it gives CASNDRGRTGTGELFF.

This clonotype has ten or more counts. This chain links TRBV6-1 with TRBJ1-1; D is uncertain. The V gene's germline CDR1 is MNHNS and CDR2 SASEGT. Trimming stripped 6 bases from V and 2 bases from J, with 10 bases between. The CDR3 loop spans 13 amino acids. The CDR3 region is CASRRTDNTEAFF. DNA of the CDR3: TGTGCCAGCAGAAGGACGGATAACACTGAAGCTTTCTTT.

This sequence joins TRBV3-1 and TRBJ2-1, with 7 bases matching TRBD2. This CDR3 contains 11 residues. J lost 10 bases, V lost 3 bases, and 0 bases had no gene match. Germline V lookup: CDR1 LGHDT, CDR2 YNNKEL (reference sequence). The CDR3 protein is CASSQRGEQFF. In DNA, the CDR3 is TGTGCCAGCAGCCAGCGGGGGGAGCAGTTCTTC.

In this sample, this clonotype turned up a few times. V and J are TRBV5-4 and TRBJ1-2; the D is unclear. CDR3 length: 16 amino acids. V lost 0 bases and J lost 4, with 16 bases in between. The germline gives CDR1 SGHNT, CDR2 YYREEE (reference sequence). The CDR3 protein is CASSLGEMAQVYGYTF. Here the CDR3 DNA reads TGTGCCAGCAGCTTGGGGGAAATGGCACAAGTCTATGGCTACACCTTC.